The text below deals with one T cell receptor beta chain. Its antigen remains unidentified. In the PCR, 60 Vbeta and 13 Jbeta primers were used. Here immunoSEQ multiplex PCR was the method, and the copy in TCRdb shows in-frame clones only, minus some. The sample includes more than 150,000 clones, roughly 79% of them seen just once. This sample is part of a study of cytomegalovirus exposure and HLA in healthy donors. Study-level points and caveats: Sequencing likely produced, as an artifact, a cluster of highly shared sequence variants. An apparent linkage of common viral pathogens to several of the most significant clusters emerged in a later analysis. Most observed TCR sequences were rare, whereas some public TCRs were detected in many donors.

V lost 0 bases, J lost 2 bases, and 11 bases lay in between. The CDR3 is made up of 16 amino acids. In germline, CDR1 is SNHLY, CDR2 FYNNEI. The sequenced sample consisted of PBMCs. The gene calls are TRBV2 and TRBJ1-3; a possible D gene is TRBD1 (6 bases). This receptor was obtained from a man aged 35-49 years in good health and CMV-seronegative. CDR3 region: CASSEAGAGAGNTIYF. CDR3 coding DNA: TGTGCCAGCAGTGAAGCGGGCGCAGGGGCTGGAAACACCATATATTTT.